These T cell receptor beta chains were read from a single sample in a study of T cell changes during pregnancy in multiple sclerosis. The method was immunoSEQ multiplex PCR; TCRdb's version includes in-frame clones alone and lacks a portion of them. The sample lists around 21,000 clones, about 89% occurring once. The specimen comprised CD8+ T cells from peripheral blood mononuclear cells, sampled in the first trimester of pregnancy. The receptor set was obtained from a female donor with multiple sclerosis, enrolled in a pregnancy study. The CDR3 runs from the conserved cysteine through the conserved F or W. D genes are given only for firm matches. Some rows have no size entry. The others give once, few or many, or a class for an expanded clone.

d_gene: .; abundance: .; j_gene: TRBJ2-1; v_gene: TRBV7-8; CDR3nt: TGTGCCAGCAGCCCCCGGACTCACAATGAGCAGTTCTTC; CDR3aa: CASSPRTHNEQFF
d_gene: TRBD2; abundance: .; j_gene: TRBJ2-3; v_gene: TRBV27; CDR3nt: TGTGCCAGCAGTCCCCTGGGGGTAGCGGGAGTGGATACGCAGTATTTT; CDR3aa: CASSPLGVAGVDTQYF
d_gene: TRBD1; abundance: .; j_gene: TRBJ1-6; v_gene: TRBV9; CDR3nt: TGTGCCAGCAGCGCCCAGGGGGGACGTTCACCCCTCCACTTT; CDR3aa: CASSAQGGRSPLHF
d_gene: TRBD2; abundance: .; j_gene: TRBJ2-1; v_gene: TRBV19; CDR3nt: TGTGCCACAATGCGGGCTAGCGGGTCCTACAATGAGCAGTTCTTC; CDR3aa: CATMRASGSYNEQFF
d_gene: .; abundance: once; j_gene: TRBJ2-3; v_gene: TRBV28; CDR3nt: TGTGCCAGCAGTTTATTGGCTAGCACAGATACGCAGTATTTT; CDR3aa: CASSLLASTDTQYF
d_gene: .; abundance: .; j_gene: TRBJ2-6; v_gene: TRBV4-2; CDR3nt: TGTGCCAGCAGCCAGTACCGGGACTCTGGGGCCAACGTCCTGACTTTC; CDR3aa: CASSQYRDSGANVLTF
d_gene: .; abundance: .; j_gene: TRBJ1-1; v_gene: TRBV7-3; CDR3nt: TGTGCCAGCAGCTTATCAGGGGTCGGGTCCGAAGCTTTCTTT; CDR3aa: CASSLSGVGSEAFF
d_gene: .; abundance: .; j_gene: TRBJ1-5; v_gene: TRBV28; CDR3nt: TGTGCCAGCAGTTTAGGTGCGCGTGAGGTTAGCAATCAGCCCCAGCATTTT; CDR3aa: CASSLGAREVSNQPQHF
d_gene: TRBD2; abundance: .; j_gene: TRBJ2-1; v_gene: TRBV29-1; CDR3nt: TGCAGCGTGGGATCCGGGACAGGGCGGCTAGCGGGAGGTGAGCAGTTCTTC; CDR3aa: CSVGSGTGRLAGGEQFF
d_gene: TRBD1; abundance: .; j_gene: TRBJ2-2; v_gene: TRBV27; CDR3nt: TGTGCCAGCAGCAGGGACAGGACTGCGAACACCGGGGAGCTGTTTTTT; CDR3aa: CASSRDRTANTGELFF
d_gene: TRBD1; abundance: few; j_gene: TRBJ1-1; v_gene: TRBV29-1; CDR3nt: TGCAGCGTCGGGACAGGAGGAGCTTTCTTT; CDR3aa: CSVGTGGAFF
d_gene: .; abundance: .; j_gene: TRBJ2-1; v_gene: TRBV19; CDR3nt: TGTGCCAGTAGTTTAGTGAGTAGTCGCAATGAGCAGTTCTTC; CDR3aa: CASSLVSSRNEQFF
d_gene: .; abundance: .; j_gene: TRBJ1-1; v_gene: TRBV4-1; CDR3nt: TGCGCCAGCAGCCAAGACACAGGGAAAGATTTCTTT; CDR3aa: CASSQDTGKDFF
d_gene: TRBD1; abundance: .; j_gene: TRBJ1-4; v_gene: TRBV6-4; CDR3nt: TGTGCCAGCAGTGACTCGGAGGGACAGCGTGAAAAACTGTTTTTT; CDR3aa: CASSDSEGQREKLFF
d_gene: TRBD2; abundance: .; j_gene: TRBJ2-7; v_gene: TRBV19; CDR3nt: TGTGCCAGTAGCCAGTCGGGGACTAGCGGGAGTTACTCCTACGAGCAGTACTTC; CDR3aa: CASSQSGTSGSYSYEQYF
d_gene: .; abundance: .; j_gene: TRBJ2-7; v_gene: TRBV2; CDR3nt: TGTGCCAGCAGTGATAGTCCCCACTACGAGCAGTACTTC; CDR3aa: CASSDSPHYEQYF
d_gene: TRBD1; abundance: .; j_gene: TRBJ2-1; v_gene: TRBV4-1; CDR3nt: TGCGCCAGCAGCCCGGGACAGGGGAGTTACAATGAGCAGTTCTTC; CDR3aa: CASSPGQGSYNEQFF
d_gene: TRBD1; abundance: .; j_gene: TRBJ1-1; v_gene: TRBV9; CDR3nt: TGTGCCAGCAGCGTAGAAGGGGGCGACACTGAAGCTTTCTTT; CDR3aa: CASSVEGGDTEAFF
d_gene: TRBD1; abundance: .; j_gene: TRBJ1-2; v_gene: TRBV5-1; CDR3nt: TGCGCCAGCAGCCCCGGGACAGGGGCGGACAGCTACACCTTC; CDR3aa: CASSPGTGADSYTF
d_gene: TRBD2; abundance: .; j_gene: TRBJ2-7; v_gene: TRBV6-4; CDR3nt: TGTGCCACCCCGAATTCGGGAGGGCCGGATATGAAGCAGTACTTC; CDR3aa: CATPNSGGPDMKQYF
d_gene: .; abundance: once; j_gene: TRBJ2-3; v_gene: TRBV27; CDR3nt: TGTGCCAGCAGTTCGGGGATCCACACAGGGACAGATACGCAGTATTTT; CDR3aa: CASSSGIHTGTDTQYF
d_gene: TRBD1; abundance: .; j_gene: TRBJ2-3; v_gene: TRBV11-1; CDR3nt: TGTGCCAGCAGCTCCGGGACAGGGGAGGCAGATACGCAGTATTTT; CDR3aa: CASSSGTGEADTQYF
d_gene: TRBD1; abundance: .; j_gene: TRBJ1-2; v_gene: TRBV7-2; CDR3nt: TGTGCCAGCAGCTTAGTGGCGACAGGGGGCTATGGCTACACCTTC; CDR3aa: CASSLVATGGYGYTF
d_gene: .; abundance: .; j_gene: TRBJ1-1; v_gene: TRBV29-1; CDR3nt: TGCAGCGTCAGAGGCACTGAAGCTTTCTTT; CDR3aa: CSVRGTEAFF
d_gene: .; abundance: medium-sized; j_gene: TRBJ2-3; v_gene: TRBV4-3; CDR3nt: TGCGCCAGCAGCCAAGATTTATCGGGACACAACACAGATACGCAGTATTTT; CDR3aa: CASSQDLSGHNTDTQYF
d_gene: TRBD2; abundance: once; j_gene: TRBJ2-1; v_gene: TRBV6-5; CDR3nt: TGTGCCAGCAGTTGGGCTAGCGGGAAGGATGAGCAGTTCTTC; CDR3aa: CASSWASGKDEQFF
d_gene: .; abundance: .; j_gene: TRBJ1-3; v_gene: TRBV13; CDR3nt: TGTGCCAGCGCCTTGCTGAGTCGGTCTGGAAACACCATATATTTT; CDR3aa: CASALLSRSGNTIYF
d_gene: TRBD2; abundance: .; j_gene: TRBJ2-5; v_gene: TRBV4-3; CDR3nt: TGCGCCAGCAGCCTACTAGCGGGAGGAGAGACCCAGTACTTC; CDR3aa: CASSLLAGGETQYF
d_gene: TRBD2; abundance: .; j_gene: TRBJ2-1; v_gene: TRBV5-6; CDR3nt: TGTGCCAGCAGCTTGTCGATTCTAGCGGGAGTCAATGAGCAGTTCTTC; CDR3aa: CASSLSILAGVNEQFF
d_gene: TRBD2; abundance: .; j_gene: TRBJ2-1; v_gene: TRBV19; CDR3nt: TGTGCCAGTAGGTCGGGACTAGCGGAATACAATGAGCAGTTCTTC; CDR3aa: CASRSGLAEYNEQFF
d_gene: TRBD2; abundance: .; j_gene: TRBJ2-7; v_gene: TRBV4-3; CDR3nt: TGCGCCAGCAGCCAAGATCGGGGGGGACCCCCCTACGAGCAGTACTTC; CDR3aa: CASSQDRGGPPYEQYF
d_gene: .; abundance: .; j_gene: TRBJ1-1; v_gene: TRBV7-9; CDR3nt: TGTGCCAGCAGCCCGCGGGACCCCCGTATGAACACTGAAGCTTTCTTT; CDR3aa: CASSPRDPRMNTEAFF
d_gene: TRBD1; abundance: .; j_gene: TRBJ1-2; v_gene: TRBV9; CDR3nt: TGTGCCAGCAGCATCAGACCCCTAGACAGGGAAGCTAACTATGGCTACACCTTC; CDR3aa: CASSIRPLDREANYGYTF
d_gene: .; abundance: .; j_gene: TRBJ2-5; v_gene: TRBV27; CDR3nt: TGTGCCAGCAGTACCGGGAGTGGCCCGTTCAACCAAGAGACCCAGTACTTC; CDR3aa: CASSTGSGPFNQETQYF
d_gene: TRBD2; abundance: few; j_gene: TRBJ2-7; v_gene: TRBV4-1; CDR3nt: TGCGCCAGCAGCCACGAAGCGGGGATCTCCTACGAGCAGTACTTC; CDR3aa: CASSHEAGISYEQYF
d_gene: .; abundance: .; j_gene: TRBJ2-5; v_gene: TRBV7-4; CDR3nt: TGTGCCAGCAGCGGACCAGATAAGGGCCTCAGGGACTTC; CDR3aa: CASSGPDKGLRDF
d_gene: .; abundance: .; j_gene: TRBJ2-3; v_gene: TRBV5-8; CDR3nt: TGTGCCAGCAGCACGGGGGTAACCGTAGATACGCAGTATTTT; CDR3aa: CASSTGVTVDTQYF
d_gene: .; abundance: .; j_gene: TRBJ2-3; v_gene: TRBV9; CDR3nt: TGTGCCAGCAGCGTAGCTCTCTTGACAGGACTTGGGCGCACAGATACGCAGTATTTT; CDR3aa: CASSVALLTGLGRTDTQYF
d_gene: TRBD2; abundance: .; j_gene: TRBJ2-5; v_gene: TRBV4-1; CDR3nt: TGCGCCAGCAGCCAAGAGGGAAGTCTAGCGGGAGTCAGGGAGACCCAGTACTTC; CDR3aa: CASSQEGSLAGVRETQYF
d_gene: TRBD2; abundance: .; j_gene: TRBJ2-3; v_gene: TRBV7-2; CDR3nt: TGTGCCAGCAGCTTAGGACTAGCGGGCACTGATACGCAGTATTTT; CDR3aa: CASSLGLAGTDTQYF
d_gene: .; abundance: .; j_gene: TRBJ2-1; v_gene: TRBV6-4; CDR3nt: TGTGCCAACAGTGACGTGACAGGCGAAGTCGGGATCGAGCAGTTCTTC; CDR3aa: CANSDVTGEVGIEQFF
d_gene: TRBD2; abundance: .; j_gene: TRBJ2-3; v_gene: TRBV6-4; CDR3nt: TGTGCCAGCAGTGAAGGTAGCGGGAGTACAGATACGCAGTATTTT; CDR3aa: CASSEGSGSTDTQYF
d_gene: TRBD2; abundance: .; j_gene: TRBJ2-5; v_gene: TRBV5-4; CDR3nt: TGTGCCAGCAGCTTGGGACTAGCGGGAGCCTATATACAAGAGACCCAGTACTTC; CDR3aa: CASSLGLAGAYIQETQYF
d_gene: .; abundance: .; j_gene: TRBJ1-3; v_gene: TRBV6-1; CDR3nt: TGTGCCAGCAGTGAGACAGTCTCTGGAAACACCATATATTTT; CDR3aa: CASSETVSGNTIYF
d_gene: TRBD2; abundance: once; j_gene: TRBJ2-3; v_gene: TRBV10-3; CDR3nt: TGTGCCATCAGTGATCCGGGACTAGCGCTCACAGATACGCAGTATTTT; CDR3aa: CAISDPGLALTDTQYF
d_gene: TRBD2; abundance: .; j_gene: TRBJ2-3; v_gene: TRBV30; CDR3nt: TGTGCCTGGGGACTAGCGGGTAGCACAGATACGCAGTATTTT; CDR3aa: CAWGLAGSTDTQYF
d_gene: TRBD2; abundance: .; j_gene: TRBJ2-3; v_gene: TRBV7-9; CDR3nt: TGTGCCAGCAGCTTAGTAGGCGGGGGTCCAGATACGCAGTATTTT; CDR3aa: CASSLVGGGPDTQYF
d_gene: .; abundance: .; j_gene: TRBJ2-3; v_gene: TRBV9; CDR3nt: TGTGCCAGCAGCCACCAGGGGTTGGGGACCTCGAGCACAGATACGCAGTATTTT; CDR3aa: CASSHQGLGTSSTDTQYF
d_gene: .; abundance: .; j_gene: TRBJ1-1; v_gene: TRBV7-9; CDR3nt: TGTGCCAGCAGCACGCGGACAGAGATGAACACTGAAGCTTTCTTT; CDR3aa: CASSTRTEMNTEAFF
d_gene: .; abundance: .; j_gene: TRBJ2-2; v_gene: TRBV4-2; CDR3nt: TGTGCCAGCAGCCAAGTGGGGGACAACGGCTCTTTTTTT; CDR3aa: CASSQVGDNGSFF
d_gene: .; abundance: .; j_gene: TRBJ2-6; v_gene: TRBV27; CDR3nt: TGTGCCAGCAGTGCTAGGGGTACTGGGGCCAACGTCCTGACTTTC; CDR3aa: CASSARGTGANVLTF
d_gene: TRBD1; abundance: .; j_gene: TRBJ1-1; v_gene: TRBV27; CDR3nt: TGTGCCAGCAGTCAAACAGGGGGCGCGGTTAGCACTGAAGCTTTCTTT; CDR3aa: CASSQTGGAVSTEAFF
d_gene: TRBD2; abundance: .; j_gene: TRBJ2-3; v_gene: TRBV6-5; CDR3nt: TGTGCCAGCAGGGTGACTAGCGGGGGCACAGATACGCAGTATTTT; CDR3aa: CASRVTSGGTDTQYF
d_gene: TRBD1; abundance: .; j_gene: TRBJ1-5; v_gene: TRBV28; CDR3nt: TGTGCCAGCAGTTTATTTTCGGGACAGGGGAGCAATCAGCCCCAGCATTTT; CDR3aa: CASSLFSGQGSNQPQHF
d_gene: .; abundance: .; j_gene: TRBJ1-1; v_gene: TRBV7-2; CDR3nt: TGTGCCAGCAGCTTAGTTTTTACGGCTCTAGCGATGAACACTGAAGCTTTCTTT; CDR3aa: CASSLVFTALAMNTEAFF
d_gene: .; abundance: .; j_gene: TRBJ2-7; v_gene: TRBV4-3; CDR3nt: TGCGCCAGCAGCCAAGAAACAGGGTACGAGCAGTACTTC; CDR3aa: CASSQETGYEQYF
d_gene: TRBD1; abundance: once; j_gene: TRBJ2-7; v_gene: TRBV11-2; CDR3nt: TGTGCCAGCAGCTCGCCCGGGACAGGGGGCTACGAGCAGTACTTC; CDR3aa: CASSSPGTGGYEQYF
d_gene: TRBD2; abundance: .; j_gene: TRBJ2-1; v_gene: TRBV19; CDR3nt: TGTGCCAGTAGTACTTTAACTAGCGGGAGATCTAATGAGCAGTTCTTC; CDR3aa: CASSTLTSGRSNEQFF
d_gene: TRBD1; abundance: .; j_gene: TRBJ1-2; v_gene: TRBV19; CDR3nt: TGTGCCAGTAGTTCCCCCAGGGGACAGACTATTGATGGCTACACCTTC; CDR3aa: CASSSPRGQTIDGYTF
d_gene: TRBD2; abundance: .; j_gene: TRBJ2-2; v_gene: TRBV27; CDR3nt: TGTGCCAGCAGTCCGGGAGGGTACTCGAACACCGGGGAGCTGTTTTTT; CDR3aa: CASSPGGYSNTGELFF